This T cell receptor (beta chain) is drawn from a study of beta chain features in type 1 diabetes. Study-wide results and limits: TCRB CDR3 length was moderately but significantly reduced in all four CD4+ subsets of Type 1 diabetes patients.

The V segment lost 4 bases and the J segment 10 bases; nucleotides outside the gene matches: 4. CDR3 length: 12 residues. Per germline, CDR1 SNHLY and CDR2 FYNNEI. Investigators reverse transcribed all isolated RNA, so they sequenced expressed TCRB transcripts. Profiled with immunoSEQ multiplex PCR; TCRdb holds only in-frame clones, not every one. Of about 250,000 clones in the sample, approximately 10% are singletons; the top ten hold around 0.017%. As for this clone: Its antigen is undetermined.

V gene TRBV2 combines with J gene TRBJ1-1; 9 nucleotides match TRBD1. The material sequenced was naive CD4+ T cells from blood. The sequence derives from a man between 25 and 39 years old with type 1 diabetes. In DNA, the CDR3 is TGTGCCAGCAGTGTCGACAGGGGGGTAGCTTTCTTT. Its translation: CASSVDRGVAFF.